A single sample is the source of the 25 T cell receptor beta chains below, sequenced in a study of CD8+CD57+ T cells in acquired aplastic anemia. Genomic DNA provided the template from which TCR beta VDJ and CDR3 profiles were obtained. TCRdb independently ran MiXCR on the reads; one entry per CDR3 protein. The sample shows under 350,000 distinct CDR3 sequences, roughly 50% of them seen only once. Input material: sorted CD4+, CD8+, or CD8+CD57+ T cells (not recorded which) from PBMCs. The receptors shown here come from a human donor with severe aplastic anemia or a healthy control (not recorded which).

This clonotype was counted at least ten times. The CDR3 spells CASSPVSRPSSGNTIYF. The CDR3 DNA sequence: TGCGCCAGCAGCCCCGTCTCGAGACCCAGCTCTGGAAACACCATATATTTT. The chain combines TRBV5-1 with TRBJ1-3; D remains unclear. This CDR3 has 17 amino acids. Germline lookup yields CDR1 SGHRS and CDR2 YFSETQ. V was pared by 4 bases and J by 0 bases, with 17 bases between. The complete variable domain, with remaining parts taken from reference TRBV5-1 and TRBJ1-3, reads KAGVTQTPRYLIKTRGQQVTLSCSPISGHRSVSWYQQTPGQGLQFLFEYFSETQRNKGNFPGRFSGRQFSNSRSEMNVSTLELGDSALYLCASSPVSRPSSGNTIYFGEGSWLTVV.

This clonotype appeared many times. The rearrangement joins TRBV20-1 to TRBJ2-1; 7 positions match TRBD1. Trimming took 6 bases from V and 5 from J; bases not matched to a gene: 7. The germline V gene encodes CDR1 DFQATT and CDR2 SNEGSKA (reference sequence). The CDR3 is 13 residues long. The CDR3 DNA is TGCAGTGCGTGGGGACAGACGAACAATGAGCAGTTCTTC. Translating it yields CSAWGQTNNEQFF.

V and J are TRBV2 and TRBJ2-7, with a tentative D call TRBD2 (6 bases). In germline, CDR1 is SNHLY, CDR2 FYNNEI. This CDR3 spans 11 amino acids. V lost 5 bases and J lost 6, with 8 bases in between. CDR3 DNA: TGTGCCAGCAGTACGGGGGTCGAGCAGTACTTC. This codes for CASSTGVEQYF. The full variable domain, completed using reference TRBV2 and TRBJ2-7, is EPEVTQTPSHQVTQMGQEVILRCVPISNHLYFYWYRQILGQKVEFLVSFYNNEISEKSEIFDDQFSVERPDGSNFTLKIRSTKLEDSAMYFCASSTGVEQYFGPGTRLTVT.

The chain joins TRBV5-4 to TRBJ2-5, with D tentatively TRBD1 (5 bases). Trimming stripped 0 bases from V and 2 bases from J, with 11 bases between. The CDR3 sequence is 15 residues long. Germline V gene lookup returns CDR1 SGHNT and CDR2 YYREEE (reference sequence). The CDR3 DNA follows: TGTGCCAGCAGCTTGGGGGAACAGGCTCAAGAGACCCAGTACTTC. Its translation: CASSLGEQAQETQYF.

This clonotype was picked up a small number of times. The chain recombines TRBV7-9 with TRBJ2-5; D is uncertain. Germline CDR1 reads SEHNR; CDR2 reads FQNEAQ (reference sequence). V gave up 4 bases and J gave up 2 bases, with 11 bases separating them. The CDR3 has 14 amino acids. The CDR3 loop is CASSSSALQETQYF. DNA of the CDR3: TGTGCCAGCAGCTCATCAGCGCTACAAGAGACCCAGTACTTC.

This chain links TRBV20-1 with TRBJ1-1; D remains unclear. V gave up 2 bases and J gave up 3 bases, with 10 bases separating them. Germline V gene sequence: CDR1 DFQATT, CDR2 SNEGSKA (reference sequence). The CDR3 contains 13 residues. Here the CDR3 reads CSARIGSHTEAFF. The CDR3 DNA is TGCAGTGCTAGAATAGGGTCGCACACTGAAGCTTTCTTT.

The chain has TRBV6-6 and TRBJ2-1, with TRBD2 matching 9 bases. Germline loops: CDR1 MNHNY, CDR2 SVGAGI (reference sequence). J gave up 9 bases and V 5 bases, and 8 bases lay outside the gene matches. This CDR3 comprises 14 residues. The CDR3 nucleotides are TGTGCCAGCAGTGAAACCGGGACTAGCAGTGAGCAGTTCTTC. Translated: CASSETGTSSEQFF.

The rearrangement joins TRBV12-3 or TRBV12-4 to TRBJ1-2; D is ambiguous. The ends were cut back, 7 bases at V and 7 bases at J, with 13 bases in the middle. The CDR3 runs 12 residues. The CDR3 DNA sequence: TGTGCCAGCACCCCGAGAGGAATTGGCTACACCTTC. Translated: CASTPRGIGYTF.

The chain joins TRBV10-1 to TRBJ2-5; 8 bases are shared with TRBD2. This CDR3 region has 15 residues. Germline CDR1 WNHNN, CDR2 SYGVQD (reference sequence). Trimming at V came to 7 bases and at J to 4 bases, leaving 11 bases not matched to a gene. The CDR3 sequence is CASMSSGGQGETQYF. The CDR3 DNA follows: TGCGCCAGCATGTCGTCGGGGGGGCAGGGAGAGACCCAGTACTTC.

This clonotype was detected many times. The chain joins TRBV12-3 or TRBV12-4 to TRBJ1-1; TRBD1 matches 7 bases. Losses at the gene ends were 5 bases for V and 3 bases for J; bases not matched to a gene: 6. CDR3 size: 14 residues. CDR3 bases: TGTGCCAGCAGTCAGGGGACAGTGTACACTGAAGCTTTCTTT. Protein sequence: CASSQGTVYTEAFF.

The chain combines TRBV20-1 with TRBJ2-7; either TRBD1 or TRBD2 may fit D (5 bases each). V lost 6 bases and J 0 bases, leaving 15 bases between the germline ends. Germline values: CDR1 DFQATT, CDR2 SNEGSKA (reference sequence). There are 14 residues in the CDR3. In nucleotides, the CDR3 is TGCAGTGCACGTATGGGACGGAGCTCCTACGAGCAGTACTTC. Residues: CSARMGRSSYEQYF.

The rearrangement uses TRBV7-2 and TRBJ2-5, with TRBD2 as a possible D gene (8 bases). The CDR3 totals 16 residues. The V end lost 5 bases, the J end lost 5 bases, and 21 bases lay between the germline ends. The germline gives CDR1 SGHTA, CDR2 FQGNSA. CDR3 coding DNA: TGTGCCAGCAGCCCTCGCGGGGGGACAGTGGGTGAGACCCAGTACTTC. It yields the protein CASSPRGGTVGETQYF. Drawing the rest from reference TRBV7-2 and TRBJ2-5, the complete variable domain is GAGVSQSPSNKVTEKGKDVELRCDPISGHTALYWYRQSLGQGLEFLIYFQGNSAPDKSGLPSDRFSAERTGGSVSTLTIQRTQQEDSAVYLCASSPRGGTVGETQYFGPGTRLLVL.

Notes on this clonotype: Given a much more abundant clone one base away, this may be a read error. The chain is built from TRBV19 and TRBJ2-1; TRBD2 agrees at 9 bases. Germline CDR1 is LNHDA and CDR2 is SQIVND (reference sequence). The CDR3 loop spans 15 amino acids. Here the CDR3 reads CVSRYGLAGYNEQFF. The CDR3 bases are TGTGTCAGTAGGTATGGTCTAGCGGGGTACAATGAGCAGTTCTTC.

The CDR3 reads CASSKDSSYEQYF. In DNA form, the CDR3 reads TGTGCCAGCAGCAAGGACAGCTCCTACGAGCAGTACTTC. The rearrangement uses TRBV7-6 and TRBJ2-7, with D possibly matching TRBD1 (6 bases). Germline CDR1 SGHVS, CDR2 FNYEAQ. Trimming took 5 bases from V and 0 from J, leaving 8 bases between them. This CDR3 spans 13 amino acids. Together with reference TRBV7-6 and TRBJ2-7, the CDR3 gives the full variable domain: GAGVSQSPRYKVTKRGQDVALRCDPISGHVSLYWYRQALGQGPEFLTYFNYEAQQDKSGLPNDRFSAERPEGSISTLTIQRTEQRDSAMYRCASSKDSSYEQYFGPGTRLTVT.

The chain recombines TRBV27 with TRBJ2-2; 7 bases are shared with TRBD2. The germline gives CDR1 MNHEY, CDR2 SMNVEV (reference sequence). CDR3 size: 15 residues. V gave up 2 bases and J gave up 7 bases; unmatched junction bases: 7. The CDR3 is CASSLRTSGGGELFF. CDR3 bases: TGTGCCAGCAGTTTACGGACTAGTGGTGGCGGGGAGCTGTTTTTT.

This clonotype has a single count. V and J are TRBV6-2 or TRBV6-3 and TRBJ2-7; TRBD2 is a possible D gene (6 bases). Per germline, CDR1 MNHEY and CDR2 SVGEGT. Trimming cost V 6 bases and J 1 base, with 16 bases left between them. The CDR3 spans 15 residues. CDR3 nucleotides: TGTGCCAGCAGCCCGGGACTTGAGAGGTCCTACGAGCAGTACTTC. Translation: CASSPGLERSYEQYF.

The chain recombines TRBV7-2 with TRBJ1-2, with a possible D match to TRBD1 (5 bases). CDR3 length: 13 residues. V was clipped by 4 bases and J by 5 bases, with 11 bases between them. Germline values: CDR1 SGHTA, CDR2 FQGNSA. The CDR3 coding sequence is TGTGCCAGCAGCTCGAACGGGGCTTATGGCTACACCTTC. This translates into CASSSNGAYGYTF.

The rearrangement joins TRBV5-5 to TRBJ1-5; D unresolved. Germline lookup yields CDR1 SGHKS and CDR2 YYEKEE (reference sequence). This CDR3 spans 13 amino acids. Deletions cut 4 bases from V and 6 bases from J, with 11 bases between. For the CDR3, the DNA is TGTGCCAGCAGCCCAGGAAGAAGTCAGCCCCAGCATTTT. Amino acids: CASSPGRSQPQHF.

This CDR3 reads CASRLPRQGYNEKLFF. The CDR3 DNA reads as TGTGCCAGCAGACTTCCCCGACAGGGCTATAATGAAAAACTGTTTTTT. V gene TRBV6-5 combines with J gene TRBJ1-4; 7 bases are a match to TRBD1. This CDR3 has 16 amino acids. V trimming: 6 bases; J trimming: 4 bases; junction bases outside the gene matches: 11. Germline-derived CDR1 and CDR2 are MNHEY and SVGAGI.

This clonotype was seen just once. Since no conserved phenylalanine or tryptophan closes the CDR3, a read error is the likely cause. The chain links TRBV7-9 to TRBJ2-7; a possible D gene is TRBD1 (6 bases). The germline gives CDR1 SEHNR, CDR2 FQNEAQ (reference sequence). This CDR3 has 15 residues. V was pared by 5 bases and J by 4 bases, with 18 bases between. The CDR3 protein is CASSPTGETIYEQYL. In DNA form, the CDR3 reads TGTGCCAGCAGCCCGACAGGAGAAACAATATACGAGCAGTACCTC.

This chain uses TRBV7-9 with TRBJ2-1; 8 bases match TRBD1. The CDR3 loop spans 15 amino acids. With V trimmed by 1 base and J by 6 bases, 5 bases remained unmatched. Germline lookup yields CDR1 SEHNR and CDR2 FQNEAQ (reference sequence). CDR3 in amino acids: CASSLVTGATNEQFF. The CDR3 coding sequence is TGTGCCAGCAGCTTAGTGACAGGGGCCACCAATGAGCAGTTCTTC.

The V call is TRBV5-1, the J call TRBJ1-1, with 7 bases that match TRBD1. CDR3 size: 14 residues. The J segment lost 1 base and the V segment lost 4 bases, leaving 4 bases of the junction unmatched. CDR1 and CDR2 from the germline V gene are SGHRS and YFSETQ. The CDR3 protein is CASSMDRPNTEAFF. The CDR3 coding sequence is TGCGCCAGCAGCATGGACAGGCCGAACACTGAAGCTTTCTTT.

The rearrangement uses TRBV2 and TRBJ2-2; 9 bases line up with TRBD1. The CDR3 totals 15 residues. Germline CDR1 reads SNHLY; CDR2 reads FYNNEI. With 3 bases clipped from V and 7 bases from J, the junction kept 6 bases outside the gene matches. The CDR3 is CASSDRTGGSGELFF. The CDR3, as DNA: TGTGCCAGCAGTGACAGAACAGGGGGCAGCGGGGAGCTGTTTTTT.

V gene TRBV4-3 combines with J gene TRBJ2-2; TRBD2 aligns across 13 bases. Germline V gives CDR1 LGHNA, CDR2 YSLEER. There are 14 residues in the CDR3. Trimming took 3 bases from V and 8 from J; bases not matched to a gene: 0. CDR3 loop: CASSQGLAGGELFF. The CDR3 bases are TGCGCCAGCAGCCAGGGACTAGCGGGGGGGGAGCTGTTTTTT.

This sequence joins TRBV27 and TRBJ2-2, with D unresolved. This CDR3 has 13 residues. Germline V gives CDR1 MNHEY, CDR2 SMNVEV (reference sequence). Trimming took 2 bases from V and 8 from J, leaving 9 bases between them. CDR3 sequence reads: CASSLNSPGELFF. DNA of the CDR3: TGTGCCAGCAGTTTAAACAGCCCGGGGGAGCTGTTTTTT.